The entry that follows covers one T cell receptor (beta chain) sequence. What it binds is unknown. PBMCs that had been cryopreserved were the source of 1.5 to 2 micrograms of genomic DNA for TCR beta libraries. The assay was immunoSEQ multiplex PCR, and TCRdb's table has in-frame clones only and misses some. This table holds some 130,000 clones, 75% to 90% found once. With 0 bases removed from V and 4 bases from J, the gap between germline ends came to 11 bases. This CDR3 spans 15 amino acids. Germline V CDR1 and CDR2: SGDLS, YYNGEE. The source of the sample is a study of cytotoxic CD8 clonotypes in ibrutinib-treated CLL. Findings and caveats of the study: Relative to age-matched healthy donors, clonality at baseline was higher, and it tracked circulating CD8+ T-cell counts. Public clonotypes, rarely seen, contracted or held steady on treatment.

This receptor was identified in a human donor with chronic lymphocytic leukemia. This chain connects TRBV9 to TRBJ1-5; no firm D call. The sample consisted of PBMCs, taken after 24 months of ibrutinib treatment. The CDR3 region is CASSVGSQANQPQHF. The CDR3 bases are TGTGCCAGCAGCGTAGGTTCCCAGGCTAATCAGCCCCAGCATTTT.